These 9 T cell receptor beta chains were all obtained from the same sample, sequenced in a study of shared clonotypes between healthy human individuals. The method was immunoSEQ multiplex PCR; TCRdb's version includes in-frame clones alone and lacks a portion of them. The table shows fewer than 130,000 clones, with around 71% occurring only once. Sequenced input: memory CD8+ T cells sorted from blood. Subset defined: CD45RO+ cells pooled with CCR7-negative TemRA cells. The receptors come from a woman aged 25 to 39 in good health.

The CDR3 spells CASSPRLASYETQYF. The CDR3 nucleotides read TGTGCCAGCAGTCCCCGACTAGCGTCTTATGAGACCCAGTACTTC. The rearrangement uses TRBV27 and TRBJ2-5, with 8 nucleotides matching TRBD2. From germline, CDR1 is MNHEY and CDR2 SMNVEV (reference sequence). V gave up 5 bases and J gave up 5 bases; unmatched junction bases: 10. This CDR3 region has 15 residues.

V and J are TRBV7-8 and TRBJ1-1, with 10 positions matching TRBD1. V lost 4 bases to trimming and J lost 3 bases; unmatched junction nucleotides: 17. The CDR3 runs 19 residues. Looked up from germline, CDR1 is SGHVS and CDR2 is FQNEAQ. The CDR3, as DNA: TGTGCCAGCAGCTCAACCCGACAGGGGGCGCTTCGGCCGCACACTGAAGCTTTCTTT. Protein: CASSSTRQGALRPHTEAFF.

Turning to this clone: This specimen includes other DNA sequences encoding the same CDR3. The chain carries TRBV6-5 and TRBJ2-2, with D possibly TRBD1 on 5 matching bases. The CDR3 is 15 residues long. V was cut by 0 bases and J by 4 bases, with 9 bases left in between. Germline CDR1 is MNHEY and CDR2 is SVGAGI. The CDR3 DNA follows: TGTGCCAGCAGTTACTCGAGACAGAGCACCGGGGAGCTGTTTTTT. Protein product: CASSYSRQSTGELFF.

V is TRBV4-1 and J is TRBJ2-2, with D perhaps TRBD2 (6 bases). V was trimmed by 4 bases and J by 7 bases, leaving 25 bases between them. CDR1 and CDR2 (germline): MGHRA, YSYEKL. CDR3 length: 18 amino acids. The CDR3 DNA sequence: TGCGCCAGCAGCCTGCGGCCGGGACTCTGGTTCCCCAGCGGGGAGCTGTTTTTT. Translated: CASSLRPGLWFPSGELFF.

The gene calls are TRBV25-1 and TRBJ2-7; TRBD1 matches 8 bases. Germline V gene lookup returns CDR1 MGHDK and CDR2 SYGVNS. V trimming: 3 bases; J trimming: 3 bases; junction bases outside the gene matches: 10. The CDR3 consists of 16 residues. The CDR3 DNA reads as TGTGCCAGCAGTGAGCCACATTCCAGGGGGCTCTACGAGCAGTACTTC. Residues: CASSEPHSRGLYEQYF.

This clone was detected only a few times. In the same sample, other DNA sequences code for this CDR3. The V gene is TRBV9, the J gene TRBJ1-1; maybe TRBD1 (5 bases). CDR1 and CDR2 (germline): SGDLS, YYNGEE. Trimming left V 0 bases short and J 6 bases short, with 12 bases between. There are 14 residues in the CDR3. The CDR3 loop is CASSVAWGTAEAFF. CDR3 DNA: TGTGCCAGCAGCGTAGCTTGGGGGACCGCTGAAGCTTTCTTT.

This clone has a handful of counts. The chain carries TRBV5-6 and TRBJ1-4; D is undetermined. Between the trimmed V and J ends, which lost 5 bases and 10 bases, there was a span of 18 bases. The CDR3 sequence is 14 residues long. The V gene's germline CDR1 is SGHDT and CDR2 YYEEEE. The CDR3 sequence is CASRSYSGGGKLFF. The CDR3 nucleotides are TGTGCCAGCAGAAGTTACAGTGGAGGTGGAAAACTGTTTTTT.

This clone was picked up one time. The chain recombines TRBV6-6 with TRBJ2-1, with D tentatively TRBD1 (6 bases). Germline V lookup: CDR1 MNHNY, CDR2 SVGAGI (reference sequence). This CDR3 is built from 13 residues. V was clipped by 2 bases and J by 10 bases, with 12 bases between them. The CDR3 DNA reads TGTGCCAGCAGTTACGGGGACACCGGCGAGCAGTTCTTC. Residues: CASSYGDTGEQFF.

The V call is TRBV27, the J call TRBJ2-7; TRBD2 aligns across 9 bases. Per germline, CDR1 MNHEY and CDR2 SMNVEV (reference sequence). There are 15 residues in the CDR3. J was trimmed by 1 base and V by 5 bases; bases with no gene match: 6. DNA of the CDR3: TGTGCCAGCAGTCCCGGGACTAGCTGGTCCTACGAGCAGTACTTC. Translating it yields CASSPGTSWSYEQYF.